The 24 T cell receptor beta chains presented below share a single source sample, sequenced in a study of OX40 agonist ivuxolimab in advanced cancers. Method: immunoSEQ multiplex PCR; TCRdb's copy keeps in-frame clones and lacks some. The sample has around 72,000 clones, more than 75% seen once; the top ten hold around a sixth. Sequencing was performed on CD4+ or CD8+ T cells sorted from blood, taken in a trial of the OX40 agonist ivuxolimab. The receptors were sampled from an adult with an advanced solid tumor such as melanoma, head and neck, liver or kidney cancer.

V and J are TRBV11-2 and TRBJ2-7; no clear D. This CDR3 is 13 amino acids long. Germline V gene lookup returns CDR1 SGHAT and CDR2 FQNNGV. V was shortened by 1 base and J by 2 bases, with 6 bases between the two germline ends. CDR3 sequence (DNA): TGTGCCAGCAGCTTAGTGGCAGCCTACGAGCAGTACTTC. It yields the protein CASSLVAAYEQYF. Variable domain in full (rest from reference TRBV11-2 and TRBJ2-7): EAGVAQSPRYKIIEKRQSVAFWCNPISGHATLYWYQQILGQGPKLLIQFQNNGVVDDSQLPKDRFSAERLKGVDSTLKIQPAKLEDSAVYLCASSLVAAYEQYFGPGTRLTVT.

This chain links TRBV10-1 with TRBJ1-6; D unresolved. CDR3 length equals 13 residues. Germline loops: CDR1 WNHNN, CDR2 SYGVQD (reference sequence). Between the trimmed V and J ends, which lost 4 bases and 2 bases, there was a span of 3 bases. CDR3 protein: CASSGTYNSPLHF. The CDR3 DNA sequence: TGCGCCAGCAGTGGAACCTATAATTCACCCCTCCACTTT.

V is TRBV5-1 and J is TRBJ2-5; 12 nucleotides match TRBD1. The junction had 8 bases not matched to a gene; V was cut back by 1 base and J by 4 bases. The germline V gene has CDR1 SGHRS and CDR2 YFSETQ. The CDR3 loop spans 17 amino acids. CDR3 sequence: CASSLMGTGGALETQYF. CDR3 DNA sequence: TGCGCCAGCAGCTTGATGGGGACAGGGGGCGCGTTAGAGACCCAGTACTTC. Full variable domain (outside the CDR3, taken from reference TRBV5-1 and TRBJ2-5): KAGVTQTPRYLIKTRGQQVTLSCSPISGHRSVSWYQQTPGQGLQFLFEYFSETQRNKGNFPGRFSGRQFSNSRSEMNVSTLELGDSALYLCASSLMGTGGALETQYFGPGTRLLVL.

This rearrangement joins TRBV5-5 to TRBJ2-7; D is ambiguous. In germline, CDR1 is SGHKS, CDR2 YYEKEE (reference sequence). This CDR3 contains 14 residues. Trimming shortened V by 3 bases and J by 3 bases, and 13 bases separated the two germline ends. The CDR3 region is CASSSGPDLYEQYF. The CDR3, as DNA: TGTGCCAGCAGCTCCGGGCCAGACCTCTACGAGCAGTACTTC.

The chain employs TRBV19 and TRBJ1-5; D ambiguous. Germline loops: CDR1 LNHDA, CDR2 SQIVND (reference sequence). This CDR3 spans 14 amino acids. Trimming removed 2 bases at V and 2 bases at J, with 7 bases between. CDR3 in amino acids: CASSIQVCNQPQHF. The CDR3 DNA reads TGTGCCAGTAGTATACAGGTTTGCAATCAGCCCCAGCATTTT. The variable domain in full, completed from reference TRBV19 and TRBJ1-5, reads DGGITQSPKYLFRKEGQNVTLSCEQNLNHDAMYWYRQDPGQGLRLIYYSQIVNDFQKGDIAEGYSVSREKKESFPLTVTSAQKNPTAFYLCASSIQVCNQPQHFGDGTRLSIL.

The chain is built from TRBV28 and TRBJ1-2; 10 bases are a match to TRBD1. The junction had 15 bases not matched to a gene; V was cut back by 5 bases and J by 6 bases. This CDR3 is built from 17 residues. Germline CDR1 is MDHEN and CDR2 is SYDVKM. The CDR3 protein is CASSPGGTGESGNGYTF. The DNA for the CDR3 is TGTGCCAGCAGTCCCGGGGGGACAGGGGAATCGGGTAATGGCTACACCTTC.

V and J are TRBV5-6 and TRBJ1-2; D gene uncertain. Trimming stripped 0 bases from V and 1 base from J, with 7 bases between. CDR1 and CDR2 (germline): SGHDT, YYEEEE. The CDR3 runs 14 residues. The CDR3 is CASSLEADNYGYTF. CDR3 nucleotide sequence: TGTGCCAGCAGCTTGGAAGCGGATAACTATGGCTACACCTTC. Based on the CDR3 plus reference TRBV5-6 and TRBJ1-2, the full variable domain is DAGVTQSPTHLIKTRGQQVTLRCSPKSGHDTVSWYQQALGQGPQFIFQYYEEEERQRGNFPDRFSGHQFPNYSSELNVNALLLGDSALYLCASSLEADNYGYTFGSGTRLTVV.

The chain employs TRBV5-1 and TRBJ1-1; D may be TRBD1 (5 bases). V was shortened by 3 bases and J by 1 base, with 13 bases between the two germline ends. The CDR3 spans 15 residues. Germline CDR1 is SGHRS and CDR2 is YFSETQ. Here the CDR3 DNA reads TGCGCCAGCAGCTCTACAGGATCGGCGAACACTGAAGCTTTCTTT. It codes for CASSSTGSANTEAFF.

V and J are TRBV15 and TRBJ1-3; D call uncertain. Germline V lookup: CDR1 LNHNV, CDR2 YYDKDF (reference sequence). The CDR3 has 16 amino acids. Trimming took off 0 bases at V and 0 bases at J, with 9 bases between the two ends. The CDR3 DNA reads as TGTGCCACCAGCAGAGATCGCGGGAGCTCTGGAAACACCATATATTTT. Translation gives CATSRDRGSSGNTIYF. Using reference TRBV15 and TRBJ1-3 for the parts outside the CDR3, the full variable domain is DAMVIQNPRYQVTQFGKPVTLSCSQTLNHNVMYWYQQKSSQAPKLLFHYYDKDFNNEADTPDNFQSRRPNTSFCFLDIRSPGLGDTAMYLCATSRDRGSSGNTIYFGEGSWLTVV.

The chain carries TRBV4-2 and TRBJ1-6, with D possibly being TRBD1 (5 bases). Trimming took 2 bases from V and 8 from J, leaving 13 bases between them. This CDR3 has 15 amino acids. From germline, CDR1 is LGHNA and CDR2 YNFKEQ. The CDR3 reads CASSQLAGNDSPLHF. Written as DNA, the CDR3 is TGTGCCAGCAGCCAATTGGCAGGGAACGATTCACCCCTCCACTTT.

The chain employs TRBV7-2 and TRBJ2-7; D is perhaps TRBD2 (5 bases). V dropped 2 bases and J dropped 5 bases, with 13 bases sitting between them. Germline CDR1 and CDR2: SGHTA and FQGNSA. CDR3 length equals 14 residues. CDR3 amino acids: CASSLRSQEDEQYF. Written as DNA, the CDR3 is TGTGCCAGCAGCTTACGGTCCCAGGAGGACGAGCAGTACTTC.

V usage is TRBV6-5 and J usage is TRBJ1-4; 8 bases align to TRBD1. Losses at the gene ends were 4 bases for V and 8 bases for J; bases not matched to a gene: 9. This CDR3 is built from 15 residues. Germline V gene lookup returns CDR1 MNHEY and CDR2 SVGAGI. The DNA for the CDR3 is TGTGCCAGCAGTTCCTCCGGGACAGGACTCGAAAAACTGTTTTTT. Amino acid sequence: CASSSSGTGLEKLFF.

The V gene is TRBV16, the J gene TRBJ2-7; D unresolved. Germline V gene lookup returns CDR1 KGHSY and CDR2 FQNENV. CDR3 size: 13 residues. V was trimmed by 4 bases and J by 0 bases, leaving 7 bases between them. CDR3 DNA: TGTGCCAGCAGCCGACTCCGCTCCTACGAGCAGTACTTC. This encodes CASSRLRSYEQYF.

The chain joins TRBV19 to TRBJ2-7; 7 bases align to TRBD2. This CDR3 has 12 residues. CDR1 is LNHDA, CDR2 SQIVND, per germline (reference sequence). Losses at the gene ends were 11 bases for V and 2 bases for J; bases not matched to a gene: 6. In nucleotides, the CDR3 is TGTGCCTCCTCGGGGGGACCCTACGAGCAGTACTTC. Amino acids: CASSGGPYEQYF.

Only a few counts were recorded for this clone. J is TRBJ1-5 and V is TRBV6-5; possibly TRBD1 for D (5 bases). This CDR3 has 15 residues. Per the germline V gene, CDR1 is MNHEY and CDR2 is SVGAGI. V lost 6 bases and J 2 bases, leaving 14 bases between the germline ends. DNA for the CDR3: TGTGCCAGCAGCCCCACGGGGGTGGGCAATCAGCCCCAGCATTTT. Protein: CASSPTGVGNQPQHF.

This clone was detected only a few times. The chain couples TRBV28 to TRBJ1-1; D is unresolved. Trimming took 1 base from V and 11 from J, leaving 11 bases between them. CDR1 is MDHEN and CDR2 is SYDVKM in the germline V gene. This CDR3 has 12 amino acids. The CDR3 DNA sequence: TGTGCCAGCAGTTTATATGTGGGTACGGCTTTCTTT. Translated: CASSLYVGTAFF.

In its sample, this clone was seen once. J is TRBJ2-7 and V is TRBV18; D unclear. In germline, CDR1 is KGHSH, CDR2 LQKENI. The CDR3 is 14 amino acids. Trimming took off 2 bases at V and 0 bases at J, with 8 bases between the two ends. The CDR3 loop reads CASSPEGDSYEQYF. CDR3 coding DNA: TGTGCCAGCTCACCAGAAGGTGACTCCTACGAGCAGTACTTC.

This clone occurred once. In DNA, the CDR3 is TGTGCCAGCAGTACAGACAGAGAGACCCAGTACTTC. Protein product: CASSTDRETQYF. The V call is TRBV28, the J call TRBJ2-5, with TRBD1 as a possible D gene (5 bases). Germline loops: CDR1 MDHEN, CDR2 SYDVKM. With 5 bases removed from V and 4 bases from J, the gap between germline ends came to 8 bases. CDR3 length: 12 amino acids.

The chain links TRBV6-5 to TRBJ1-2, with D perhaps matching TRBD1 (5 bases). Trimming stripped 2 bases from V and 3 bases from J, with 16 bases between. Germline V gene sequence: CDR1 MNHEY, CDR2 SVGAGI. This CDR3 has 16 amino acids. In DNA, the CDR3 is TGTGCCAGCAGTTACGGGGCTCTCAGCTACTACTATGGCTACACCTTC. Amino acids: CASSYGALSYYYGYTF.

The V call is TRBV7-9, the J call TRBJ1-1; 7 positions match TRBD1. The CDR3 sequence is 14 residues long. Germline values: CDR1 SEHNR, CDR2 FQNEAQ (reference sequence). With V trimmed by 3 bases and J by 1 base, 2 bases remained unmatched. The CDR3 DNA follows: TGTGCCAGCAGCTTGGGGACAGCGAACACTGAAGCTTTCTTT. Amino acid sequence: CASSLGTANTEAFF.

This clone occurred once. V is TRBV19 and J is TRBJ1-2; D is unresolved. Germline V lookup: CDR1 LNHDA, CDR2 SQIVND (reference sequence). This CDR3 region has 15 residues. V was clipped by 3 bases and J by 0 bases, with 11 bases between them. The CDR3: CASSIAGTANYGYTF. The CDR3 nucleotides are TGTGCCAGTAGTATCGCGGGCACGGCTAACTATGGCTACACCTTC.

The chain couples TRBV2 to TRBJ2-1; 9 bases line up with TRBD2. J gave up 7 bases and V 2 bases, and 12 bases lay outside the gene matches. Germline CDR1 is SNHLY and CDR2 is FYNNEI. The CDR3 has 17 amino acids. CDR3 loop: CASSETMPSGVPNEQFF. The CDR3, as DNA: TGTGCCAGCAGTGAAACTATGCCTAGCGGGGTACCAAATGAGCAGTTCTTC.

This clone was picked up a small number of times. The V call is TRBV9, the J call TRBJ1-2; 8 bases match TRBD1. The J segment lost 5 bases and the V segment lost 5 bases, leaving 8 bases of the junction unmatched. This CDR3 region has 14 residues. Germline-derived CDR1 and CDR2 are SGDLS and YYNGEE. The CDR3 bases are TGTGCCAGCAGAGAGACAGGGGTCGGTTATGGCTACACCTTC. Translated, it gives CASRETGVGYGYTF.

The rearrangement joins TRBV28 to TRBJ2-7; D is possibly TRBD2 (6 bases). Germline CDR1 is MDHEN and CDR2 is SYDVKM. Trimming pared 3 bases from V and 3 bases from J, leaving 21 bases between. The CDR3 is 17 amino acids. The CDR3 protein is CASSFRYLSGASYEQYF. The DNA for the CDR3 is TGTGCCAGCAGTTTTAGGTATTTATCGGGAGCGAGCTACGAGCAGTACTTC.